These T cell receptor beta chains were read from a single sample in a study of glioma-infiltrating T cells. TCRdb fed the multiplex PCR reads into MiXCR, producing one record per CDR3 protein. The repertoire holds under 200,000 distinct CDR3 sequences, with 30% to 40% as singletons. Sequencing was carried out using glioma tissue, nonneoplastic brain tissue, or PBMCs (not recorded which). These receptors all stem from a human donor with low-grade glioma or glioblastoma, undergoing nonglioma brain surgery, or in good health (not recorded which). Each CDR3 is given with its conserved first and last residue. Size is omitted from some rows. Given values are once, few, many or a class for expanded clones.

V	J	size	CDR3
TRBV4-3	TRBJ2-7	many	CASSQGGGSSYEQYF
TRBV4-1	TRBJ1-4	.	CASSRETGRGEKLFF
TRBV19	TRBJ2-1	.	CASSTRVSSYNEQFF
TRBV7-9	TRBJ1-1	many	CASSSGHQNTEAFF
TRBV13	TRBJ1-1	many	CASSLEGHEAFF
TRBV7-8	TRBJ1-2	few	CASSLDLGQGAKGYTF
TRBV7-6	TRBJ2-7	.	CASSPEGGPYEQYF
TRBV7-9	TRBJ2-3	.	CASRLLNTDTQYF
TRBV4-1	TRBJ2-1	many	CASSQEIRGNEQFF
TRBV11-2	TRBJ2-3	.	CASSLVWGSTDTQYF
TRBV19	TRBJ2-5	.	CASSTGGTQETQYF
TRBV13	TRBJ2-7	many	CASSSPGFEQYF
TRBV6-1	TRBJ1-3	many	CASSYLSSGNTIYF
TRBV6-5	TRBJ2-7	many	CASSYSIASSYEQYF
TRBV4-2	TRBJ2-3	many	CASSQPGLGYTDTQYF
TRBV15	TRBJ2-3	.	CATSRDQLSTDTQYF
TRBV5-4	TRBJ2-5	.	CASSLNREETQYF
TRBV7-2	TRBJ1-5	once	CASRQQGQPQHF
TRBV27	TRBJ1-6	many	CASSSQSPGHLNSPLHF
TRBV2	TRBJ1-1	many	CASSPAGAEAFF
TRBV18	TRBJ2-6	.	CASSPSKSLGANVLTF
TRBV19	TRBJ2-1	few	CASSTPTGREWDNEQFF
TRBV5-1	TRBJ2-5	.	CASSPGQGARETQYF
TRBV20-1	TRBJ1-1	many	CSARDRWGADTEAFF
TRBV9	TRBJ2-2	once	CASSVRPEVSNTGELFF
TRBV3-1	TRBJ1-1	many	CASSQGRGIEAFF
TRBV24-1	TRBJ2-1	.	CATSDWKQGIVKETQFF
TRBV7-2	TRBJ1-2	many	CASSLASFNYGYTF
TRBV29-1	TRBJ2-1	many	CSVDMSGGYNEQFF
TRBV27	TRBJ1-2	many	CASSSYNGPYYGYTF
TRBV11-2	TRBJ2-7	.	CASTQGREVYEQYF
TRBV20-1	TRBJ1-2	many	CSAMGTGGADGGYTF